This T cell receptor beta chain derives from a study of blood T cells in healthy people across ages. This clonotype came up many times. The CDR3 has 16 residues. Germline V lookup: CDR1 SGHKS, CDR2 YYEKEE (reference sequence). The V and J ends lost 4 bases and 3 bases respectively, with 19 bases between them. Donors were healthy Caucasian individuals from Russia aged roughly 6 to 90. PCR was performed a second time for about 7 to 11 cycles using a sample-barcoded 5' primer and a J-beta primer mix. Every cDNA molecule carried a tag from a template-switch adaptor bearing 12 random nucleotides. Via MiXCR, TCRdb re-called the 5' RACE reads, giving one row per CDR3 protein. This sample has around 870,000 distinct CDR3 sequences, with 25% to 35% found just once.

The origin of this receptor is a woman older than 75 in good health. Sequences were obtained from blood. The rearrangement links TRBV5-5 to TRBJ2-5; the D gene is possibly TRBD2 (6 bases). Here the CDR3 reads CASSLLPRGREETQYF. CDR3 in DNA: TGTGCCAGCAGCCTCCTGCCTCGGGGGAGAGAAGAGACCCAGTACTTC.